Listed below are T cell receptor beta chains from one sample, sequenced in a study of T cells in Graves' hyperthyroidism and ophthalmopathy. TCRdb analysed the multiplex PCR reads with MiXCR anew, one entry per CDR3 protein. In the table there are 490,000 or so distinct CDR3 sequences, 15% to 20% of which are singletons. Source material: blood. The receptors come from a woman aged 25 to 39 with Graves' ophthalmopathy. Both conserved end residues are part of each CDR3. The order of the fields is clone size, D gene, J gene, V gene, CDR3 protein, CDR3 DNA. D genes are given only for firm matches. Clone sizes are given selectively: once, few, many, or a class where the clone is expanded.

many,NA,TRBJ2-7,TRBV6-1,CASSPGTAHYEQYF,TGTGCCAGCAGTCCAGGGACTGCACACTACGAGCAGTACTTC
NA,NA,TRBJ1-6,TRBV29-1,CSVDRRDFPYSPLHF,TGCAGCGTTGACCGCCGGGACTTCCCTTATTCACCCCTCCACTTT
NA,NA,TRBJ2-5,TRBV28,CASSLTGRGETQYF,TGTGCCAGCAGTTTAACAGGGAGAGGGGAGACCCAGTACTTC
few,NA,TRBJ2-7,TRBV6-1,CASSLAGTSGEQYF,TGTGCCAGCAGTTTAGCCGGGACCTCGGGGGAGCAGTACTTC
NA,NA,TRBJ2-4,TRBV7-2,CASSLQENIQYF,TGTGCCAGCAGCTTACAGGAAAACATTCAGTACTTC
few,NA,TRBJ1-1,TRBV30,CAGRRRGRTEAFF,TGTGCCGGGAGGCGGCGGGGCAGGACTGAAGCTTTCTTT
many,TRBD2,TRBJ2-1,TRBV19,CASSTGLAVADSYNEQFF,TGTGCCAGTAGTACGGGACTAGCGGTAGCGGACTCCTACAATGAGCAGTTCTTC
NA,NA,TRBJ2-5,TRBV19,CASSRDKGQETQYF,TGTGCCAGTAGTCGGGACAAGGGCCAAGAGACCCAGTACTTC
NA,NA,TRBJ2-1,TRBV19,CASTSTEYNEQFF,TGTGCCAGTACCTCGACAGAGTACAATGAGCAGTTCTTC
NA,NA,TRBJ1-6,TRBV28,CASSLRLGQFISYNSPLHF,TGTGCCAGCAGTTTAAGGCTTGGACAGTTTATCTCCTATAATTCACCCCTCCACTTT
NA,TRBD1,TRBJ1-4,TRBV27,CASSPEVGTANEELFF,TGTGCCAGCAGTCCCGAGGTTGGGACAGCTAATGAAGAACTGTTTTTT
NA,TRBD1,TRBJ2-7,TRBV12-3/TRBV12-4,CASSFQGAYEQYF,TGTGCCAGCAGTTTTCAGGGGGCCTACGAGCAGTACTTC
NA,NA,TRBJ2-3,TRBV9,CASSVDLTDTQYF,TGTGCCAGCAGCGTCGATCTAACAGATACGCAGTATTTT
few,NA,TRBJ2-7,TRBV28,CASNEYPNALKYEQYF,TGTGCCAGCAACGAATACCCCAACGCCCTTAAATACGAGCAGTACTTC
many,NA,TRBJ1-4,TRBV3-1,CASSRGAGEKLFF,TGTGCCAGCAGCCGGGGGGCCGGTGAAAAACTGTTTTTT
many,NA,TRBJ2-3,TRBV2,CASSVLFTDTQYF,TGTGCCAGCAGTGTTCTCTTCACAGATACGCAGTATTTT
many,TRBD1,TRBJ1-3,TRBV6-1,CASSLGQAPSPGNTIYF,TGTGCCAGCAGTTTAGGACAGGCCCCTTCACCTGGAAACACCATATATTTT
NA,NA,TRBJ1-6,TRBV7-9,CASSLISFVGARYNSPLHF,TGTGCCAGCAGCTTAATCAGTTTTGTAGGGGCTCGGTATAATTCACCCCTCCACTTT
many,TRBD2,TRBJ2-3,TRBV2,CASLQGLAGEADTQYF,TGTGCCAGCCTCCAGGGACTAGCGGGAGAGGCAGATACGCAGTATTTT
NA,NA,TRBJ2-2,TRBV20-1,CSASQGRTNTGELFF,TGCAGTGCTAGCCAGGGTCGGACGAACACCGGGGAGCTGTTTTTT
many,NA,TRBJ1-1,TRBV7-9,CASSIPGWGENTEAFF,TGTGCCAGCAGCATTCCAGGTTGGGGGGAGAACACTGAAGCTTTCTTT
few,NA,TRBJ2-1,TRBV5-1,CASSLAGSWVF,TGCGCCAGCAGCTTGGCGGGTAGCTGGGTCTTC
few,TRBD2,TRBJ2-1,TRBV4-2,CASTRDGGSYNEQFF,TGTGCCAGCACCCGAGACGGGGGGTCCTACAATGAGCAGTTCTTC
few,NA,TRBJ1-2,TRBV6-2/TRBV6-3,CASSRIYGYTF,TGTGCCAGCAGCCGAATCTATGGCTACACCTTC
many,TRBD2,TRBJ2-1,TRBV20-1,CSAGILSGSWNEQFF,TGCAGTGCTGGGATACTTAGCGGGAGCTGGAATGAGCAGTTCTTC
NA,NA,TRBJ2-5,TRBV6-2/TRBV6-3,CASSFWREETQYF,TGTGCCAGCAGTTTCTGGAGAGAAGAGACCCAGTACTTC
NA,NA,TRBJ1-1,TRBV5-6,CASSLESEAFF,TGTGCCAGCAGCTTGGAGTCTGAAGCTTTCTTT
few,NA,TRBJ1-6,TRBV9,CASSVSHSPLHF,TGTGCCAGCAGCGTATCCCATTCACCCCTCCACTTT
NA,TRBD2,TRBJ2-7,TRBV28,CASSLSSGAYEQYF,TGTGCCAGCAGTTTATCTAGCGGGGCTTATGAGCAGTACTTC
few,TRBD1,TRBJ1-3,TRBV5-8,CASSTGQDSGNTIYF,TGTGCCAGCAGCACCGGACAGGACTCTGGAAACACCATATATTTT
NA,TRBD2,TRBJ2-4,TRBV7-3,CASSWTSGRRNIQYF,TGTGCCAGCAGCTGGACTAGCGGGAGGCGGAACATTCAGTACTTC
NA,NA,TRBJ1-5,TRBV5-6,CARPGQSIYSNQPQHF,TGTGCCCGCCCGGGACAATCAATTTATAGCAATCAGCCCCAGCATTTT
NA,NA,TRBJ2-3,TRBV4-1,CASSQEHGWGTDTQYF,TGCGCCAGCAGCCAAGAACATGGATGGGGCACAGATACGCAGTATTTT
many,NA,TRBJ2-5,TRBV12-3/TRBV12-4,CASSFRGGLQETQYF,TGTGCCAGCAGTTTTAGGGGGGGACTCCAAGAGACCCAGTACTTC
few,NA,TRBJ1-4,TRBV6-6,CASSYSGTGNEKLFF,TGTGCCAGCAGTTACTCGGGGACGGGGAATGAAAAACTGTTTTTT
few,NA,TRBJ2-5,TRBV18,CASSPTTGNSQETQYF,TGTGCCAGCTCACCAACCACAGGGAATTCCCAAGAGACCCAGTACTTC